One sample yielded the 22 T cell receptor beta chains listed below, sequenced in a study of CD4 T cells in relation to SARS-CoV-2 and coronaviruses. This table comes from immunoSEQ multiplex PCR, and its TCRdb copy is limited to in-frame clones, with some not included. The sample has about 24,000 clones, under 80% seen once. The unexposed donors gave CD4+ T cells in about 2010-2018, prior to COVID-19. The cells were cultured for around ten days before CD4+ T cells were isolated. Antigen specificity for these receptors is unknown. The sample taken for sequencing was CD4+ T cells from PBMCs, cultured in vitro. The receptors stem from a human donor in good health.

This clone appeared a single time. The chain couples TRBV18 to TRBJ1-1, with D maybe TRBD1 (6 bases). This CDR3 spans 15 amino acids. CDR1 KGHSH and CDR2 LQKENI come from the germline V gene. V lost 3 bases, J lost 1 base, and 12 bases lay in between. The CDR3 DNA reads TGTGCCAGCTCACCTCGAGGGACACCGAACACTGAAGCTTTCTTT. It yields the protein CASSPRGTPNTEAFF.

V usage is TRBV5-8 and J usage is TRBJ1-2; 7 positions match TRBD1. Germline loops: CDR1 SGHTS, CDR2 YDEGEE. The CDR3 is made up of 13 amino acids. Trimming removed 0 bases from V and 7 bases from J; junction bases left unmatched: 3. The CDR3 here is CASSLERGRGYTF. CDR3 DNA: TGTGCCAGCAGCTTGGAAAGGGGGCGTGGCTACACCTTC.

This chain connects TRBV2 to TRBJ1-1, with D perhaps matching TRBD1 (6 bases). The CDR3 contains 13 residues. Germline V lookup: CDR1 SNHLY, CDR2 FYNNEI. V was trimmed by 7 bases and J by 0 bases, leaving 9 bases between them. CDR3 DNA sequence: TGTGCCAGCATGGGGGGCCTGAACACTGAAGCTTTCTTT. This gives the protein CASMGGLNTEAFF.

This chain links TRBV12-5 with TRBJ1-1; D not resolved. The CDR3 contains 11 residues. Germline V gene lookup returns CDR1 LGHNT and CDR2 FRNRAP. Trimming pared 8 bases from V and 7 bases from J, leaving 11 bases between. The CDR3 nucleotides read TGTGCTAGTTTGCGATCGGGTGAAGCTTTCTTT. Amino acid sequence: CASLRSGEAFF.

The chain carries TRBV7-9 and TRBJ1-4; D is undetermined. Germline CDR1 reads SEHNR; CDR2 reads FQNEAQ (reference sequence). With 1 base removed from V and 3 bases from J, the gap between germline ends came to 9 bases. This CDR3 has 15 residues. CDR3 nucleotides: TGTGCCAGCAGCTTAGTCTCCGTGTCTAATGAAAAACTGTTTTTT. Protein product: CASSLVSVSNEKLFF.

Only one count was recorded for this clone. The gene calls are TRBV30 and TRBJ1-2; no reliable D call. Germline CDR1 and CDR2: GTSNPN and SVGIG (reference sequence). V was pared by 0 bases and J by 5 bases, with 10 bases between. The CDR3 length is 13 residues. This chain's CDR3 is CAWSVSQDYGYTF. In DNA, the CDR3 is TGTGCCTGGAGTGTGTCCCAGGATTATGGCTACACCTTC. Together with reference TRBV30 and TRBJ1-2, the CDR3 gives the full variable domain: SQTIHQWPATLVQPVGSPLSLECTVEGTSNPNLYWYRQAAGRGLQLLFYSVGIGQISSEVPQNLSASRPQDRQFILSSKKLLLSDSGFYLCAWSVSQDYGYTFGSGTRLTVV.

By sample share, this clone is medium-sized. The rearrangement uses TRBV28 and TRBJ2-4, with 8 positions matching TRBD1. CDR3 length: 17 residues. From germline, CDR1 is MDHEN and CDR2 SYDVKM. Trimming at V came to 7 bases and at J to 4 bases, leaving 15 bases not matched to a gene. CDR3 residues: CASTHTASRTGKNIQYF. CDR3 DNA: TGTGCCAGCACACACACGGCCTCGAGGACAGGGAAAAACATTCAGTACTTC.

The chain joins TRBV18 to TRBJ2-3; tentative D call: TRBD2 (5 bases). CDR3 length equals 12 residues. V lost 3 bases to trimming and J lost 6 bases, with 7 bases between them. Germline CDR1 is KGHSH and CDR2 is LQKENI. The CDR3 DNA is TGTGCCAGCTCACCGCCGGGGGATACGCAGTATTTT. This encodes CASSPPGDTQYF.

This clone was seen a handful of times. The chain recombines TRBV7-3 with TRBJ1-3; no definite D call. Trimming took off 5 bases at V and 0 bases at J, with 8 bases between the two ends. The length of the CDR3 is 14 residues. CDR1 is SGHTA, CDR2 FQGTGA, per germline. CDR3 protein: CASSPGASGNTIYF. The CDR3 DNA sequence: TGTGCCAGCAGCCCCGGTGCCTCTGGAAACACCATATATTTT.

The chain employs TRBV10-3 and TRBJ2-3; possibly TRBD2 for D (6 bases). Germline CDR1 and CDR2: ENHRY and SYGVKD. CDR3 length: 13 residues. V shed 11 bases and J shed 0 bases, with 12 bases lying between them. CDR3 nucleotide sequence: TGTGCCGCCGCGGCGGGAAGCACAGATACGCAGTATTTT. It specifies CAAAAGSTDTQYF.

The CDR3 sequence: CAISGTGIYGYTF. Written as DNA, the CDR3 is TGTGCCATCAGCGGGACAGGGATCTATGGCTACACCTTC. This rearrangement joins TRBV10-3 to TRBJ1-2, with 9 bases fitting TRBD1. CDR1 and CDR2 from the germline V gene are ENHRY and SYGVKD. The CDR3 is 13 residues long. Germline trimming cut 6 bases from V and 4 bases from J; bases unmatched to any gene: 3.

This clone has only one observation. The genes are TRBV28 and TRBJ1-1, with 9 positions matching TRBD1. The V gene's germline CDR1 is MDHEN and CDR2 SYDVKM. CDR3 length equals 15 residues. The junction had 9 bases not matched to a gene; V was cut back by 6 bases and J by 4 bases. CDR3 amino acids: CASRGETGGSTEAFF. The CDR3 DNA reads as TGTGCCAGCAGGGGTGAGACAGGGGGGAGCACTGAAGCTTTCTTT.

This clone was seen once. V usage is TRBV5-1 and J usage is TRBJ2-6; D possibly corresponds to TRBD1 (5 bases). The V and J ends lost 0 bases and 2 bases respectively, with 12 bases between them. The CDR3 totals 17 residues. Germline V gene data show CDR1 as SGHRS and CDR2 as YFSETQ. The CDR3 region is CASSLAQGRAGANVLTF. The CDR3 nucleotides are TGCGCCAGCAGCTTGGCCCAGGGCCGCGCTGGGGCCAACGTCCTGACTTTC.

The genes are TRBV7-9 and TRBJ1-2; D is undetermined. The CDR3 is 12 residues long. V was trimmed by 4 bases and J by 8 bases, leaving 11 bases between them. Germline V CDR1 and CDR2: SEHNR, FQNEAQ (reference sequence). CDR3: CASSSDLSGYTF. CDR3 nucleotide sequence: TGTGCCAGCAGCTCTGATCTTTCAGGCTACACCTTC. Using reference TRBV7-9 and TRBJ1-2 for the parts outside the CDR3, the full variable domain is DTGVSQNPRHKITKRGQNVTFRCDPISEHNRLYWYRQTLGQGPEFLTYFQNEAQLEKSRLLSDRFSAERPKGSFSTLEIQRTEQGDSAMYLCASSSDLSGYTFGSGTRLTVV.

The rearrangement uses TRBV6-6 and TRBJ1-2; TRBD1 might be the D (6 bases). From germline, CDR1 is MNHNY and CDR2 SVGAGI (reference sequence). V dropped 6 bases and J dropped 4 bases, with 18 bases sitting between them. This CDR3 contains 15 residues. Here the CDR3 reads CASRTSRQASYGYTF. The CDR3 nucleotides read TGTGCCAGCAGAACCAGCCGACAGGCCTCCTATGGCTACACCTTC.

Only a few counts were recorded for this clone. The gene calls are TRBV7-3 and TRBJ1-1; tentatively, D is TRBD1 (5 bases). There are 13 residues in the CDR3. V lost 4 bases to trimming and J lost 1 base, with 7 bases between them. CDR1 is SGHTA, CDR2 FQGTGA, per germline. CDR3: CASSSTGNTEAFF. The CDR3, as DNA: TGTGCCAGCAGCTCTACAGGGAACACTGAAGCTTTCTTT.

The chain employs TRBV15 and TRBJ1-2, with 7 bases lining up with TRBD1. V lost 2 bases, J lost 6 bases, and 9 bases stayed unmatched. Germline CDR1 LNHNV, CDR2 YYDKDF (reference sequence). CDR3 size: 15 residues. As DNA, the CDR3 is TGTGCCACCAGCAGAAGCAGGGGGGACATAAATGGCTACACCTTC. This translates into CATSRSRGDINGYTF.

J is TRBJ1-1 and V is TRBV12-5; D not resolved. V lost 1 base and J lost 2, with 5 bases in between. The CDR3 is 13 residues long. CDR1 is LGHNT, CDR2 FRNRAP, per germline. This chain's CDR3 is CASGLARNTEAFF. CDR3 nucleotide sequence: TGTGCTAGTGGTTTGGCCCGTAACACTGAAGCTTTCTTT.

This clone is a singleton in its sample. The CDR3 DNA follows: TGTGCCAGCAGCTTATCTCCAGACTCTGGAAACACCATATATTTT. Residues: CASSLSPDSGNTIYF. The V gene is TRBV7-8, the J gene TRBJ1-3, with no clear D. Germline loops: CDR1 SGHVS, CDR2 FQNEAQ. V was clipped by 2 bases and J by 0 bases, with 8 bases between them. This CDR3 spans 15 amino acids.

The chain carries TRBV5-5 and TRBJ1-2, with 10 bases aligning to TRBD1. The CDR3 is 15 amino acids. Germline CDR1 reads SGHKS; CDR2 reads YYEKEE (reference sequence). The trim removed 1 base at V and 8 bases at J, leaving 8 bases unmatched. The CDR3 sequence: CASSLFLGQGSGYTF. CDR3 DNA sequence: TGTGCCAGCAGCTTGTTTTTGGGACAGGGGAGCGGCTACACCTTC.

V gene TRBV11-2 combines with J gene TRBJ2-3; 7 positions agree with TRBD1. The germline gives CDR1 SGHAT, CDR2 FQNNGV. V shed 4 bases and J 4 bases; nucleotides not matched to a gene: 8. The CDR3 length is 15 residues. The CDR3, as DNA: TGTGCCAGCAGCTCTCAAGGGACAGATGCAGATACGCAGTATTTT. Translated, it gives CASSSQGTDADTQYF.

The rearrangement joins TRBV3-1 (or the pseudogene TRBV3-2) to TRBJ2-1, with D possibly TRBD2 on 5 matching bases. V lost 3 bases to trimming and J lost 9 bases, with 21 bases between them. Germline loops: CDR1 LGHDT, CDR2 YNNKEL (reference sequence). This CDR3 has 16 amino acids. The CDR3 region is CASSQRAAGPTGEQFF. Written as DNA, the CDR3 is TGTGCCAGCAGCCAGCGGGCGGCAGGTCCGACTGGTGAGCAGTTCTTC.